These 21 T cell receptor beta chains were all obtained from the same sample, sequenced in a study of a mutant IDH1 vaccine in newly diagnosed glioma. Described time point: week 5, during vaccination. The vaccine gave 300 ug of a 20-mer mutant IDH1 peptide subcutaneously per dose. For these receptors, no antigen is known. Generated by immunoSEQ multiplex PCR, the TCRdb table keeps only in-frame clones and is missing some. The sample records 25,000 to 30,000 clones, 89% being singletons. The source material was PBMCs, sampled from a glioma patient whose treatment included an IDH1 peptide vaccine. Receptors originate from a man younger than 30 with glioma.

This clone turned up a few times. This chain joins TRBV4-1 and TRBJ2-7; possibly TRBD2 for D (7 bases). Trimming removed 1 base at V and 4 bases at J, with 14 bases between. Germline CDR1 and CDR2: MGHRA and YSYEKL. This CDR3 region has 15 residues. The CDR3 DNA sequence: TGCGCCAGCAGCCAAGCAGCGGGACAAACTTACGAGCAGTACTTC. Its translation is CASSQAAGQTYEQYF.

The CDR3 bases are TGTGCCAGCAGCCGGGACTCCCGGCCAGATACGCAGTATTTT. Protein product: CASSRDSRPDTQYF. V usage is TRBV7-2 and J usage is TRBJ2-3, with TRBD2 as a possible D gene (6 bases). This CDR3 comprises 14 residues. V dropped 5 bases and J dropped 4 bases, with 13 bases sitting between them. The V gene's germline CDR1 is SGHTA and CDR2 FQGNSA. The entire variable domain, with the rest obtained from reference TRBV7-2 and TRBJ2-3, is as follows: GAGVSQSPSNKVTEKGKDVELRCDPISGHTALYWYRQSLGQGLEFLIYFQGNSAPDKSGLPSDRFSAERTGGSVSTLTIQRTQQEDSAVYLCASSRDSRPDTQYFGPGTRLTVL.

CDR3 in DNA: TGCGCCAGCAGCCAAGAATGGCCAGCGAGGCAGGAGACCCAGTACTTC. It codes for CASSQEWPARQETQYF. The V call is TRBV4-3, the J call TRBJ2-5; D not resolved. The V end lost 0 bases, the J end lost 5 bases, and 16 bases lay between the germline ends. The CDR3 has 16 amino acids. Germline CDR1 LGHNA, CDR2 YSLEER.

The gene calls are TRBV2 and TRBJ1-1; possibly TRBD1 for D (6 bases). CDR3 length: 13 amino acids. The V end was cut by 4 bases, the J end by 4 bases, with 10 bases between. Germline V lookup: CDR1 SNHLY, CDR2 FYNNEI. The CDR3 DNA follows: TGTGCCAGCAGTGTTCGGGGGGCCACTGAAGCTTTCTTT. This gives the protein CASSVRGATEAFF.

V usage is TRBV7-8 and J usage is TRBJ2-5; maybe TRBD2 (6 bases). Germline CDR1 reads SGHVS; CDR2 reads FQNEAQ. V dropped 9 bases and J dropped 0 bases, with 11 bases sitting between them. The CDR3 totals 13 residues. The CDR3 region is CASVRGYQETQYF. The CDR3 nucleotides read TGTGCCAGTGTACGGGGGTACCAAGAGACCCAGTACTTC.

V usage is TRBV5-1 and J usage is TRBJ2-3; 10 nucleotides align to TRBD1. This CDR3 contains 17 residues. V lost 0 bases to trimming and J lost 12 bases; unmatched junction nucleotides: 16. Germline V gene data show CDR1 as SGHRS and CDR2 as YFSETQ. DNA of the CDR3: TGCGCCAGCAGCTTGGTCGACAGGGGGCACCTAGCGGAAGTACAGTATTTT. Amino acids: CASSLVDRGHLAEVQYF. Filled out from reference TRBV5-1 and TRBJ2-3, the complete variable domain reads KAGVTQTPRYLIKTRGQQVTLSCSPISGHRSVSWYQQTPGQGLQFLFEYFSETQRNKGNFPGRFSGRQFSNSRSEMNVSTLELGDSALYLCASSLVDRGHLAEVQYFGPGTRLTVL.

The chain links TRBV2 to TRBJ1-1; tentative D call: TRBD1 (5 bases). Trimming took 2 bases from V and 3 from J, leaving 10 bases between them. Germline values: CDR1 SNHLY, CDR2 FYNNEI. The CDR3 totals 14 residues. As DNA, the CDR3 is TGTGCCAGCAGTGAATGGAGCAGGGACACTGAAGCTTTCTTT. Protein: CASSEWSRDTEAFF.

This chain uses TRBV15 with TRBJ2-1; D is uncertain. Germline CDR1 and CDR2: LNHNV and YYDKDF (reference sequence). The V gene lost 1 base and the J gene lost 1 base, with 8 bases spanning the gap. The CDR3 is 15 residues long. Here the CDR3 reads CATSRGPGSYNEQFF. The DNA for the CDR3 is TGTGCCACCAGCAGAGGCCCTGGATCCTACAATGAGCAGTTCTTC.

The V gene is TRBV2, the J gene TRBJ1-5; 10 bases fit TRBD1. Germline CDR1 reads SNHLY; CDR2 reads FYNNEI. CDR3 length: 15 residues. Trimming cost V 6 bases and J 2 bases; bases outside gene matches: 4. This CDR3 is CASSWDRGRNQPQHF. CDR3 in DNA: TGTGCCAGCAGCTGGGACAGGGGCCGCAATCAGCCCCAGCATTTT.

This chain connects TRBV5-1 to TRBJ2-7; TRBD2 aligns across 9 bases. There are 16 residues in the CDR3. CDR1 is SGHRS, CDR2 YFSETQ, per germline. The J segment lost 6 bases and the V segment lost 0 bases, leaving 10 bases of the junction unmatched. In DNA, the CDR3 is TGCGCCAGCAGCTTGGACCCGGTAGCGGGAGCCGGCGAGCAGTACTTC. Translation: CASSLDPVAGAGEQYF.

V is TRBV29-1 and J is TRBJ1-1, with D unclear. This CDR3 spans 15 amino acids. Germline CDR1 is SQVTM and CDR2 is ANQGSEA. V lost 0 bases and J lost 0, with 11 bases in between. The chain's CDR3 is CSVEDRAAMNTEAFF. Here the CDR3 DNA reads TGCAGCGTTGAAGATCGGGCAGCCATGAACACTGAAGCTTTCTTT.

The V call is TRBV6-6, the J call TRBJ1-5; D gene ambiguous. CDR1 MNHNY and CDR2 SVGAGI come from the germline V gene (reference sequence). Trimming left V 7 bases short and J 8 bases short, with 15 bases between. This CDR3 region has 13 residues. CDR3 loop: CASTPGPQEPQHF. The CDR3 bases are TGTGCCAGCACCCCTGGGCCCCAGGAGCCCCAGCATTTT.

Written as DNA, the CDR3 is TGTGCCAGCAGCCCGGTACGCTATGGCTACACCTTC. Its translation is CASSPVRYGYTF. The chain joins TRBV7-2 to TRBJ1-2, with D hard to call. Trimming left V 5 bases short and J 4 bases short, with 8 bases between. In germline, CDR1 is SGHTA, CDR2 FQGNSA. The CDR3 totals 12 residues.

The rearrangement uses TRBV5-1 and TRBJ2-5; the D call may be TRBD1 or TRBD2 (5 bases each). The germline gives CDR1 SGHRS, CDR2 YFSETQ. This CDR3 has 16 residues. Trimming left V 3 bases short and J 3 bases short, with 18 bases between. The CDR3 loop is CASSSGWGKSEETQYF. CDR3 nucleotide sequence: TGCGCCAGCAGCTCGGGGTGGGGCAAATCGGAAGAGACCCAGTACTTC.

This clone is medium-sized within its sample. This rearrangement joins TRBV18 to TRBJ2-7, with TRBD2 matching 12 bases. This CDR3 has 15 amino acids. J gave up 2 bases and V 3 bases, and 2 bases lay outside the gene matches. The V gene's germline CDR1 is KGHSH and CDR2 LQKENI. The CDR3 DNA follows: TGTGCCAGCTCACCCAGGACTAGCGGGGCCTACGAGCAGTACTTC. Protein sequence: CASSPRTSGAYEQYF.

This chain uses TRBV30 with TRBJ2-1, with unresolved D. CDR1 GTSNPN and CDR2 SVGIG come from the germline V gene (reference sequence). The CDR3 is 14 residues long. Between the trimmed V and J ends, which lost 4 bases and 0 bases, there was a span of 10 bases. In nucleotides, the CDR3 is TGTGCCTGGAATATACTAAGCTCCTACAATGAGCAGTTCTTC. Amino acids: CAWNILSSYNEQFF.

The V call is TRBV9, the J call TRBJ2-7, with D maybe TRBD1 (5 bases). The CDR3 is made up of 14 amino acids. Per germline, CDR1 SGDLS and CDR2 YYNGEE. V was shortened by 3 bases and J by 6 bases, with 16 bases between the two germline ends. CDR3 sequence reads: CASSATTMGLEQYF. The CDR3 nucleotides read TGTGCCAGCAGCGCCACAACGATGGGGCTCGAGCAGTACTTC.

This chain joins TRBV7-9 and TRBJ1-2; D not certain. CDR1 is SEHNR, CDR2 FQNEAQ, per germline (reference sequence). This CDR3 is built from 16 residues. V was pared by 5 bases and J by 8 bases, with 24 bases between. CDR3: CASSVGRPSTDLGYTF. Written as DNA, the CDR3 is TGTGCCAGCAGCGTCGGACGGCCCTCCACAGACCTAGGCTACACCTTC.

This clone was seen just once. The chain joins TRBV2 to TRBJ1-5, with D possibly matching TRBD1 (6 bases). V was shortened by 5 bases and J by 4 bases, with 6 bases between the two germline ends. Per the germline V gene, CDR1 is SNHLY and CDR2 is FYNNEI. CDR3 length equals 12 residues. CDR3 in DNA: TGTGCCAGCAGTACAGGGAATCAGCCCCAGCATTTT. The encoded protein is CASSTGNQPQHF.

The rearrangement joins TRBV4-1 to TRBJ1-2; possible D gene TRBD1, 6 bases. This CDR3 contains 13 residues. The V and J ends lost 4 bases and 8 bases respectively, with 14 bases between them. Germline values: CDR1 MGHRA, CDR2 YSYEKL. The CDR3 spells CASSLGGGMGYTF. CDR3 DNA: TGCGCCAGCAGCCTAGGGGGGGGGATGGGCTACACCTTC.

The V and J genes are TRBV5-4 and TRBJ1-2; D gene uncertain. The CDR3 length is 14 residues. The germline V gene has CDR1 SGHNT and CDR2 YYREEE (reference sequence). V was cut by 4 bases and J by 9 bases, with 19 bases left in between. The CDR3 bases are TGTGCCAGCAGCCCGGACGGGAGCCCATACAGCTACACCTTC. It translates to CASSPDGSPYSYTF. Supplemented by reference TRBV5-4 and TRBJ1-2, the full variable domain reads ETGVTQSPTHLIKTRGQQVTLRCSSQSGHNTVSWYQQALGQGPQFIFQYYREEENGRGNFPPRFSGLQFPNYSSELNVNALELDDSALYLCASSPDGSPYSYTFGSGTRLTVV.